Below, 2 T cell receptor beta chains from the same sample are listed, as sequenced in a study of identical twins. MiXCR was run by TCRdb on the 5' RACE reads, yielding one entry per CDR3 protein. The data contain hundreds of thousands of distinct CDR3 sequences, approximately 13% of them singletons. These sequences were also reported in another study, on yellow fever vaccine responses in identical twins.

The sequenced material came from CD8+ T cells sorted from blood. The receptors originated from a young woman in good health.

This clonotype was seen many times. An end of the junction does not agree with germline; a read error may underlie this. This chain links TRBV20-1 with TRBJ1-1; D remains ambiguous. The germline V gene has CDR1 DFQATT and CDR2 SNEGSKA (reference sequence). The CDR3 has 12 amino acids. This chain's CDR3 is CSGEGMNAEAFF. The CDR3 DNA reads TGCAGTGGGGAAGGGATGAACGCTGAAGCTTTCTTT.

This clonotype has ten or more counts. The chain has TRBV10-3 and TRBJ1-2, with TRBD1 as a possible D gene (5 bases). The CDR3 is made up of 14 amino acids. V was pared by 4 bases and J by 4 bases, with 13 bases between. Per the germline V gene, CDR1 is ENHRY and CDR2 is SYGVKD. CDR3 sequence: CAISGDGPSYGYTF. In DNA form, the CDR3 reads TGTGCCATCAGTGGGGACGGACCGTCCTATGGCTACACCTTC.